Listed below are T cell receptor beta chains from one sample, sequenced in a study of T cells in Graves' hyperthyroidism and ophthalmopathy. Using its own MiXCR run on the multiplex PCR reads, TCRdb lists one record per CDR3 protein. The repertoire holds around 620,000 distinct CDR3 sequences, with about 45% as singletons. The sequencing input was peripheral blood or thyroid tissue (not recorded which). The receptors stem from an adult woman with Graves' disease, either hyperthyroidism or ophthalmopathy (not recorded which). CDR3s include the opening cysteine and the closing phenylalanine or tryptophan. The D gene is left open where the match is weak. The listing skips clone size in some rows; elsewhere it reads once, few, many or a size class.

size	V	J	length	D	CDR3	DNA
-	TRBV7-2	TRBJ1-1	11	-	CASGGSSEAFF	TGTGCCAGCGGTGGCAGCTCCGAAGCTTTCTTT
many	TRBV4-1	TRBJ2-5	17	TRBD2	CASSHPSGGRAQETQYF	TGCGCCAGCAGCCACCCCTCGGGCGGGAGGGCCCAAGAGACCCAGTACTTC
-	TRBV10-3	TRBJ1-6	16	-	CAISQGFGAADSPLHF	TGTGCCATCAGCCAGGGTTTCGGGGCAGCTGATTCACCCCTCCACTTT
-	TRBV29-1	TRBJ2-5	12	-	CSVEGGTETQYF	TGCAGCGTTGAAGGAGGTACTGAGACCCAGTACTTC
-	TRBV15	TRBJ1-1	15	TRBD1	CATSRGGTGNTEAFF	TGTGCCACCAGCAGAGGGGGGACAGGGAACACTGAAGCTTTCTTT
-	TRBV2	TRBJ2-5	16	TRBD1	CASSQDRGLGQETQYF	TGTGCCAGCAGTCAGGACAGGGGGCTGGGGCAAGAGACCCAGTACTTC
many	TRBV7-3	TRBJ2-2	13	-	CASSIEETGELFF	TGTGCCAGCAGCATAGAGGAGACCGGGGAGCTGTTTTTT
few	TRBV5-1	TRBJ1-4	15	TRBD1	CASSAGTGNNEKLFF	TGCGCCAGCAGCGCCGGGACAGGAAATAATGAAAAACTGTTTTTT
few	TRBV2	TRBJ1-3	15	-	CASEREGSSGNTIYF	TGTGCCAGTGAGAGGGAGGGGAGCTCTGGAAACACCATATATTTT
-	TRBV24-1	TRBJ2-7	14	TRBD2	CATSAAGVSYEQYF	TGTGCCACCAGTGCCGCGGGAGTATCCTACGAGCAGTACTTC
many	TRBV20-1	TRBJ2-7	15	-	CSAGESTRGYYEQYF	TGCAGTGCAGGCGAGTCGACTAGGGGGTACTACGAGCAGTACTTC
many	TRBV12-3/TRBV12-4	TRBJ2-2	15	-	CASRSPGMRTGELFF	TGTGCCAGCAGATCCCCAGGGATGAGGACCGGGGAGCTGTTTTTT
many	TRBV5-6	TRBJ2-7	14	TRBD1	CASSPQGDSYEQYF	TGTGCCAGCAGCCCCCAGGGGGATTCCTACGAGCAGTACTTC
many	TRBV7-2	TRBJ2-7	15	TRBD2	CASSPTSGRAHEQYF	TGTGCCAGCAGCCCTACTAGCGGGAGGGCCCACGAGCAGTACTTC
many	TRBV28	TRBJ1-6	16	-	CASTSRWGRGSSPLHF	TGTGCCAGCACCAGTCGGTGGGGCAGGGGCAGTTCACCCCTCCACTTT
-	TRBV7-2	TRBJ1-1	15	TRBD1	CASSSPGQSRTEAFF	TGTGCCAGCAGCTCCCCGGGACAGTCGAGAACTGAAGCTTTCTTT
-	TRBV5-1	TRBJ1-1	13	-	CASSLQQNTEAFF	TGCGCCAGCAGCCTTCAACAGAACACTGAAGCTTTCTTT
many	TRBV7-7	TRBJ2-5	13	TRBD1	CASSIDREETQYF	TGTGCTAGCAGCATCGACAGGGAGGAGACCCAGTACTTC
-	TRBV7-8	TRBJ1-1	12	-	CASSLGRARAFF	TGTGCCAGCAGCTTAGGAAGGGCGCGAGCTTTCTTT
many	TRBV12-3/TRBV12-4	TRBJ1-1	14	-	CASSWLGGNTEAFF	TGTGCCAGCAGTTGGTTGGGTGGGAACACTGAAGCTTTCTTT
-	TRBV20-1	TRBJ1-1	15	-	CSARDRIGLNTEAFF	TGCAGTGCTAGAGATCGCATAGGCCTAAACACTGAAGCTTTCTTT
many	TRBV11-2	TRBJ1-2	14	-	CASSPLQRTMVYTF	TGTGCCAGCAGCCCCTTACAGCGAACTATGGTGTACACCTTC
-	TRBV10-3	TRBJ1-1	11	-	CAISTGGEAFF	TGTGCCATCAGTACAGGTGGTGAAGCTTTCTTT
-	TRBV24-1	TRBJ1-1	14	TRBD1	CATSAATGGGEAFF	TGTGCCACCAGTGCCGCAACAGGGGGAGGAGAAGCTTTCTTT
many	TRBV27	TRBJ2-7	12	-	CASSLRGTSFHF	TGTGCCAGCAGTTTAAGGGGGACGTCATTCCACTTC
-	TRBV2	TRBJ2-5	12	-	CASIQVGETQYF	TGTGCCAGCATCCAGGTGGGAGAGACCCAGTACTTC
many	TRBV5-1	TRBJ1-3	15	-	CASSRGRNSGNTIYF	TGCGCCAGCAGCCGGGGACGGAACTCTGGAAACACCATATATTTT
-	TRBV10-3	TRBJ2-2	15	TRBD1	CAISLGQGISGELFF	TGTGCCATCAGTTTGGGACAGGGGATATCCGGGGAGCTGTTTTTT
-	TRBV10-3	TRBJ1-1	16	-	CASSPAGRGLNTEAFF	TGTGCCAGCAGCCCAGCAGGGCGAGGTTTGAACACTGAAGCTTTCTTT
-	TRBV29-1	TRBJ1-1	14	-	CSLGFPGTYTEAFF	TGCAGCTTAGGTTTTCCAGGGACTTACACTGAAGCTTTCTTT
-	TRBV15	TRBJ1-5	19	-	CATSRDGWGDPFSNQPQHF	TGTGCCACCAGCAGAGATGGTTGGGGGGACCCTTTTAGCAATCAGCCCCAGCATTTT
many	TRBV5-1	TRBJ1-6	14	-	CASSLEASSSPLHF	TGCGCCAGCAGCTTGGAGGCCAGTTCTTCACCCCTCCACTTT
-	TRBV7-2	TRBJ2-5	15	-	CASNYRCGHGETQYF	TGTGCCAGCAACTATCGATGCGGGCATGGGGAGACCCAGTACTTC
many	TRBV7-2	TRBJ1-4	15	-	CASSYHGGPGEKLFF	TGTGCCAGCAGCTACCATGGGGGGCCTGGGGAAAAACTGTTTTTT